This T cell receptor (beta chain) is from a study of radiation and T cells in renal cell carcinoma. Sequencing used immunoSEQ multiplex PCR; TCRdb keeps in-frame clones, though not all of them. The data contain some 100,000 clones, 75% to 85% of them singletons. Time point of the sample: blood 4 weeks post-SBRT, at nephrectomy. This sample's treatment: 15 Gy SBRT to primary tumor, nephrectomy 4 weeks later. Nephrectomy followed 15 Gy stereotactic body radiation by 4 weeks. Blood was sampled at baseline, 2 weeks and 4 weeks after SBRT. CDR3 length equals 13 residues. Germline V gene data show CDR1 as SGHNT and CDR2 as YYREEE (reference sequence). Trimming shortened V by 4 bases and J by 5 bases, and 12 bases separated the two germline ends.

This TCR came from a man in his 60s with renal cell carcinoma. The genes are TRBV5-4 and TRBJ2-5; D remains ambiguous. This material consisted of blood, taken from a patient whose treatment included radiotherapy and nephrectomy. The CDR3 DNA follows: TGTGCCAGCAGCGCACCCCGTGCGGAGACCCAGTACTTC. It translates to CASSAPRAETQYF.